This T cell receptor beta chain was recorded in a study of vaccination effects on CD4 cells after COVID-19. With the ViraFEST assay, the study expanded antigen-specific CD4+ T cells using viral peptide pools, then sequenced them. After around nine days in culture, the CD4+ T cells were isolated. Two-dose BNT162b2 or mRNA-1273 vaccination was given to participants. Half the medium was swapped for IL-2 medium on days 3 and 7. Some clones are missing from TCRdb's copy, which holds only in-frame ones; the method was immunoSEQ multiplex PCR. The sample holds about 80,000 clones; under 80% are singletons and the top ten take more than 1%. This clone was seen a single time. As yet, its antigen is unknown. V gave up 5 bases and J gave up 1 base, with 7 bases separating them. The CDR3 is made up of 13 amino acids. The V gene's germline CDR1 is KGHSH and CDR2 LQKENI. Findings and limits, study-wide: Convalescent patients in the study were few, and early post-infection timepoints were absent.

This clonotype originated in a human donor who received a COVID-19 vaccine. The sequencing used CD4+ T cells from PBMCs cultured with HCoV-OC43 spike peptides, collected after COVID-19 vaccination. The subset here: HCoV-OC43 spike overlapping peptide pool stimulation. The V and J genes are TRBV18 and TRBJ2-3; D is undetermined. The CDR3 DNA follows: TGTGCCAGCTCAGGGTATCGCACAGATACGCAGTATTTT. It codes for CASSGYRTDTQYF.